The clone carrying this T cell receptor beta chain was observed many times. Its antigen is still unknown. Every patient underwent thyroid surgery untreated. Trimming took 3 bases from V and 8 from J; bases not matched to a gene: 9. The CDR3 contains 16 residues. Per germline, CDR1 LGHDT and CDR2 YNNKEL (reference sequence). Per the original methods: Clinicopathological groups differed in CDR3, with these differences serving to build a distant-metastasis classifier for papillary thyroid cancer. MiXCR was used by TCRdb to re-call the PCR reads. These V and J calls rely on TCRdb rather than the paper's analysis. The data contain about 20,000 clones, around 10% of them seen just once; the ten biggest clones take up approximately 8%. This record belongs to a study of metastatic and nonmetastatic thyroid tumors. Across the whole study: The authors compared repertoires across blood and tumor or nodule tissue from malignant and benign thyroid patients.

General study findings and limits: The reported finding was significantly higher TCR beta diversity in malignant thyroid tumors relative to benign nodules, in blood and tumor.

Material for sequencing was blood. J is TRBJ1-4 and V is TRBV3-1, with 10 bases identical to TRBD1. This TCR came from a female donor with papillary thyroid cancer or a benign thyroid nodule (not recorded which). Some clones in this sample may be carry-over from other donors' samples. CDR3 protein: CASSHRGRDRGEKLFF. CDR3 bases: TGTGCCAGCAGCCATCGGGGAAGGGACAGGGGAGAAAAACTGTTTTTT.